This T cell receptor beta chain came from a study of identical twins. Study-level results: Beta out-of-frame twin sharing showed a weaker excess. Out-of-frame alpha sequences shared between twins exhibited an excess of low generation probability.

Remarks on this clonotype: Its target is not known.

Unique molecular identifiers were present on the cDNA, and a universal primer site came from template switching. TCRdb re-called the 5' RACE reads with MiXCR, one entry per CDR3 protein. The sample holds more than 1.5 million distinct CDR3 sequences; more than 30% are singletons and the top ten take over 0.25%. Germline lookup yields CDR1 DFQATT and CDR2 SNEGSKA (reference sequence). With 5 bases removed from V and 6 bases from J, the gap between germline ends came to 11 bases. The CDR3 extends over 12 amino acids. Every one of the donors was a healthy Caucasian. The clonotype comes from a newborn girl in good health. Sequenced material: cord blood. The chain carries TRBV20-1 and TRBJ2-1; TRBD1 is a possible D gene (6 bases). The CDR3 spells CSAPQQGNEQFF. The CDR3 DNA reads as TGCAGTGCTCCCCAACAGGGCAATGAGCAGTTCTTC.